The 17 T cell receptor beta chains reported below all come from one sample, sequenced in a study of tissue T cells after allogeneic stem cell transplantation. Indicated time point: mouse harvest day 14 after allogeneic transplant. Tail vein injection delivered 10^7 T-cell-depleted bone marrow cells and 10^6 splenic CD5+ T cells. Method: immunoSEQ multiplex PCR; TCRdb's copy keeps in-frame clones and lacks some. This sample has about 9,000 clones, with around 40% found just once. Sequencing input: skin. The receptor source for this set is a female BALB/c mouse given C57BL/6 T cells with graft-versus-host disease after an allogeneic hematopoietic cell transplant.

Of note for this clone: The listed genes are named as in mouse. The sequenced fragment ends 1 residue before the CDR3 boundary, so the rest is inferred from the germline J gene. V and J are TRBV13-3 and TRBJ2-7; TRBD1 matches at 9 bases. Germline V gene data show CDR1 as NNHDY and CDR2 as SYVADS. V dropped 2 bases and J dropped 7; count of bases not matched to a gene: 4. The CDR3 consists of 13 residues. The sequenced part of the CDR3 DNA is TGTGCCAGCAGTGAGAGGACAGGGGTGGAACAGTAC. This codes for CASSERTGVEQY. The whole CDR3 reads CASSERTGVEQYF.

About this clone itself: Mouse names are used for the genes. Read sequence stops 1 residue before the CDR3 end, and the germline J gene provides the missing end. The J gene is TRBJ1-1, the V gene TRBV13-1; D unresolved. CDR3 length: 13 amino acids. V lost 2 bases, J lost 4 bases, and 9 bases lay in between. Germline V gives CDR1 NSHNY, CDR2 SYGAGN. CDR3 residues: CASSEGRGTEVFF. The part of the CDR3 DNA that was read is TGTGCCAGCAGTGAAGGGCGAGGCACAGAAGTCTTC.

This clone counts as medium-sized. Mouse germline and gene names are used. CDR3 residues: CASSQTGQNTLYF. The sequenced CDR3 bases are TGTGCCAGCAGTCAGACAGGTCAAAACACCTTGTAC. The chain recombines TRBV26 with TRBJ2-4; D perhaps matches TRBD1 (5 bases). The missing CDR3 end, 1 residue past where the read stops, is filled in from the germline J gene. The CDR3 is 13 residues long. From germline, CDR1 is KGHPV and CDR2 FQNQEV (reference sequence). The germline V and J ends were trimmed by 4 bases and 1 base, with 6 bases remaining between them.

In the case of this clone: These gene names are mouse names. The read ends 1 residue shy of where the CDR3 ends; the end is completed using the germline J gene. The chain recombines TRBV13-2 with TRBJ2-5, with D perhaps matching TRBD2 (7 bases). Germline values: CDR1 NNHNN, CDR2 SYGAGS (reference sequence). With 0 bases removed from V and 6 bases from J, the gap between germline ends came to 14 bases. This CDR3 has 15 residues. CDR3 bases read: TGTGCCAGCGGTGATGCACCGGGGGGCCGGGACACCCAGTAC. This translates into CASGDAPGGRDTQY. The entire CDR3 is CASGDAPGGRDTQYF.

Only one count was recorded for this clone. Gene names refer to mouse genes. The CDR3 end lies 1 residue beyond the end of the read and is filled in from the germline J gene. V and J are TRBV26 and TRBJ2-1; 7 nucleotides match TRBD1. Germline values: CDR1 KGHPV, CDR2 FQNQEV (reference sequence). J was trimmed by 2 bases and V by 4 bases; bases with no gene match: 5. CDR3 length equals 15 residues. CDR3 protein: CASSPPGTDYAEQFF. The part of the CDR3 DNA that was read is TGTGCCAGCAGTCCCCCCGGGACAGACTATGCTGAGCAGTTC.

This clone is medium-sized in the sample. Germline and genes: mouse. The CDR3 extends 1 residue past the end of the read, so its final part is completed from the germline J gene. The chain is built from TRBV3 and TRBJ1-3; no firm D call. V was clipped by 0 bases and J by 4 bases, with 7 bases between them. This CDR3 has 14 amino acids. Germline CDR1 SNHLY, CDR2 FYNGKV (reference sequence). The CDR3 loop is CASSLAGVGNTLYF. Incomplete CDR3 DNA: TGTGCCAGCAGCTTAGCTGGGGTAGGAAATACGCTCTAT. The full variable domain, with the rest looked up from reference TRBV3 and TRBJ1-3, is GPKVLQIPSHQIIDMGQMVTLNCDPVSNHLYFYWYKQILGQQMEFLVNFYNGKVMEKSKLFKDQFSVERPDGSYFTLKIQPTALEDSAVYFCASSLAGVGNTLYFGEGSRLIVV.

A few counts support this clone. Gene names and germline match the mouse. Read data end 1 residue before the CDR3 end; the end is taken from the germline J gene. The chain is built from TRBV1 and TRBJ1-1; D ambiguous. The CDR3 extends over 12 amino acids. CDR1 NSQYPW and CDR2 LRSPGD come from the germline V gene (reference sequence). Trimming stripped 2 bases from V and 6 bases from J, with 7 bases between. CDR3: CTCSARVPEVFF. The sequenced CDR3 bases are TGCACCTGCAGTGCAAGGGTCCCAGAAGTCTTC.

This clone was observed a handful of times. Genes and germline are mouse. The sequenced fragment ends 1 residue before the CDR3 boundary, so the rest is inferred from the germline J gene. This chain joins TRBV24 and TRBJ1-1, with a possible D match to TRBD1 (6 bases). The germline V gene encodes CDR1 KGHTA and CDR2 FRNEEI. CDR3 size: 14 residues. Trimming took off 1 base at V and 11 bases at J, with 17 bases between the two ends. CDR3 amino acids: CASSLFLQGEGVFF. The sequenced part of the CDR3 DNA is TGTGCCAGCAGTCTGTTTCTACAGGGAGAGGGGGTCTTC.

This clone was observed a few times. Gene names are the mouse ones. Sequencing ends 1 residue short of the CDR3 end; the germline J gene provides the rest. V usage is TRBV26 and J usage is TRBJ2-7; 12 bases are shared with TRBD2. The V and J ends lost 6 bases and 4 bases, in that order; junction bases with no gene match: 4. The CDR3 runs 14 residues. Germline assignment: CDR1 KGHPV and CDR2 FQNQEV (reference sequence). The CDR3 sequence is CASRRDWGVYEQYF. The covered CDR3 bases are TGTGCCAGCAGACGGGACTGGGGGGTTTATGAACAGTAC.

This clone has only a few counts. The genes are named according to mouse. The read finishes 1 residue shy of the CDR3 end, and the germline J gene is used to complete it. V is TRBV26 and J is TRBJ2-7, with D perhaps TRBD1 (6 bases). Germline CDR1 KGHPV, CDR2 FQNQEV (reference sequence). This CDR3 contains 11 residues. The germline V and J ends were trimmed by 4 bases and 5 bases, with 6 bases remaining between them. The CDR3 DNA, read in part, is TGTGCCAGCAGTCGACAGGATGAACAGTAC. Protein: CASSRQDEQY. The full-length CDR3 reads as CASSRQDEQYF.

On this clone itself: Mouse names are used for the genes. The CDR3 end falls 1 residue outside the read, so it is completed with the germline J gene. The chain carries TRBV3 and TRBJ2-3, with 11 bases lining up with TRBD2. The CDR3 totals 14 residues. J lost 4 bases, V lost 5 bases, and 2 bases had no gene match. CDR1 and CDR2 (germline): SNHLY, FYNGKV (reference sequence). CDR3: CASSRLGGSETLYF. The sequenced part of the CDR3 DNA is TGTGCCAGCAGCCGACTGGGGGGGTCAGAAACGCTGTAT.

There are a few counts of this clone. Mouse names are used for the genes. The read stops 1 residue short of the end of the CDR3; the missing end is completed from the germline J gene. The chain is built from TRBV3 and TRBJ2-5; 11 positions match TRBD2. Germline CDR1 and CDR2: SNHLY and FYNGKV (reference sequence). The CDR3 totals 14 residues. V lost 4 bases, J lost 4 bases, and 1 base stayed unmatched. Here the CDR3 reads CASSSTGGEDTQYF. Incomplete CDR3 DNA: TGTGCCAGCAGCTCGACTGGGGGGGAAGACACCCAGTAC.

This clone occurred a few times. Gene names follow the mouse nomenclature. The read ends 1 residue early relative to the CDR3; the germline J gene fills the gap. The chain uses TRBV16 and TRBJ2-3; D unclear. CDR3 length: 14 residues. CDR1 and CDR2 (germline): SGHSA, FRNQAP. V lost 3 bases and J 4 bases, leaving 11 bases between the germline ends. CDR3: CASSFDTWTETLYF. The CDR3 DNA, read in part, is TGTGCAAGCAGCTTCGACACATGGACAGAAACGCTGTAT.

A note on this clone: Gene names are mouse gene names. CDR3 protein: CASSLTGNTGQLYF. The sequenced part of the CDR3 DNA is TGTGCAAGCAGCTTGACGGGAAACACCGGGCAGCTCTAC. The chain has TRBV16 and TRBJ2-2; D remains ambiguous. The CDR3 extends 1 residue past the end of the read, so its final part is completed from the germline J gene. The CDR3 runs 14 residues. Germline-derived CDR1 and CDR2 are SGHSA and FRNQAP. V dropped 3 bases and J dropped 1 base, with 6 bases sitting between them.

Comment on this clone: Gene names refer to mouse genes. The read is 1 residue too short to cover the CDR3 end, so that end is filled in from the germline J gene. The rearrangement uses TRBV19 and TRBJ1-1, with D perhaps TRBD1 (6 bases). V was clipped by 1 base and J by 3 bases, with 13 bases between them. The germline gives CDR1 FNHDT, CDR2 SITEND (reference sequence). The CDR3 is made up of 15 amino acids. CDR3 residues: CASSIRGAGDTEVFF. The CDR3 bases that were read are TGTGCCAGCAGTATAAGGGGGGCGGGGGACACAGAAGTCTTC.

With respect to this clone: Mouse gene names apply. The sequenced CDR3 bases are TGTGCCAGCAGCCAGGGTTCTAGTGCAGAAACGCTGTAT. Residues: CASSQGSSAETLY. The CDR3 in its entirety is CASSQGSSAETLYF. The chain joins TRBV2 to TRBJ2-3, with D unclear. The read halts 1 residue ahead of the CDR3 end, with the missing end drawn from the germline J gene. V shed 3 bases and J shed 0 bases, with 7 bases lying between them. The CDR3 extends over 14 amino acids. Germline V gene lookup returns CDR1 LGHNA and CDR2 YSYQKL.

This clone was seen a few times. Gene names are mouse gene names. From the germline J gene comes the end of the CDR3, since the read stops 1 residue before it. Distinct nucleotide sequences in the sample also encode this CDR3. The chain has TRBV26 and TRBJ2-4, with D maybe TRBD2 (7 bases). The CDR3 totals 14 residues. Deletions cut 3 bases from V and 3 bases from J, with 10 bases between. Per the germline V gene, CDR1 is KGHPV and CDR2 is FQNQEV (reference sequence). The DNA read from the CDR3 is TGTGCCAGCAGTCTTCCTGGGGGCCAAAACACCTTGTAC. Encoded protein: CASSLPGGQNTLY. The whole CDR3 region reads CASSLPGGQNTLYF.